Reported below is one T cell receptor (beta chain). As yet, its antigen is unknown. The sample belongs to a study of post-analysis software for immune sequencing data. Study-wide context: The disease courses covered relapsing-remitting, secondary progressive and progressive-relapsing multiple sclerosis.

Study conclusions and caveats: Compared with controls, patients showed significantly lower normalized Chao1 diversity. Patients carried a handful of TRBV segments more frequently than controls did, and TRBV5-6, TRBV5-1 and TRBV20-1 were among them. The F measure placed samples prepared in the same batch into strongly shared clusters.

Per the germline V gene, CDR1 is SQVTM and CDR2 is ANQGSEA. The CDR3 length is 16 residues. V was trimmed by 4 bases and J by 2 bases, leaving 18 bases between them. Unique-molecular-identifier-tagged TCR beta cDNA libraries were used. T cells numbering roughly 0.9 to 11 million gave rise to 500,000 to 600,000 cDNA molecules. TCRdb analysed the PCR reads with MiXCR anew, one entry per CDR3 protein. The repertoire has approximately 690,000 distinct CDR3 sequences, 59% of them found once; the top ten carry about 11%. The receptor's source is a girl aged 2-10 years with multiple sclerosis. Material: blood. The chain joins TRBV29-1 to TRBJ2-1; TRBD1 might be the D (6 bases). The CDR3 loop is CSVVVPGQGTYNEQFF. DNA of the CDR3: TGCAGCGTTGTGGTACCGGGACAAGGGACCTACAATGAGCAGTTCTTC.